This T cell receptor beta chain stems from a study of vaccination and CD4 T cells after COVID-19 (dated by TCRdb to the early 2020s). At the level of the whole study: Every convalescent patient had a positive nasal swab PCR test for SARS-CoV-2, with mild disease in 8 to 10 patients and severe disease in one. Post-vaccine blood samples were taken a median of roughly 72 days after the second vaccine dose, with a range of roughly 14 to 250 days. In roughly eleven COVID-19 convalescent patients and 4 infection-naive healthy vaccine recipients, the spike-specific CD4+ TCR repertoire before mRNA vaccination was compared with the repertoire after mRNA vaccination. In control cultures, a CEFX viral epitope pool was used as positive control, an HIV-1 Nef peptide pool was used as negative control, or no peptide was added. Post-COVID blood samples were collected from convalescent patients a median of around 100 days after diagnosis, with a range of roughly 30 to 170 days. The convalescent cohort comprised six males and four females, including two Hispanic individuals, seven Caucasians, two Asians and one multiracial person. The cultures were stimulated with overlapping spike peptide pools from SARS-CoV-2 and from the common cold coronaviruses HCoV-NL63, HCoV-OC43 and HCoV-229E. Each participant got two doses of either the Pfizer-BioNTech BNT162b2 vaccine (n=8) or the Moderna mRNA-1273 vaccine (n=2). Study-level results and caveats: The median count of SARS-CoV-2-reactive clonotypes went up from some 23 after infection to 35 to 40 after vaccination, although the change was not significant. In convalescent patients, a median 86.3% of post-vaccine SARS-CoV-2-reactive clones were detected only after vaccination, suggesting vaccine-specific priming. Only a relatively small number of convalescent patients were included in the study, and early timepoints following natural infection were not analyzed. Nearly all vaccine-specific clones in convalescent patients (304 of 307) were mono-reactive for SARS-CoV-2 spike rather than cross-reactive with common cold coronaviruses.

Spanning cysteine to phenylalanine, the CDR3 consists of 13 amino acids. Only the CDR3 DNA is retained, 39 bases long and in frame from the first base. The V end loses 3 bases and the J end loses 7 bases, and a stretch of 13 bases separates them. The library came from PCR. DNA from cultured CD4+ T cells was subjected to TCR sequencing with the Oncomine TCR Beta short-read assay at the Johns Hopkins FTIC core. Genomic DNA was extracted from the cultured CD4+ T cells with the QIAamp micro DNA kit. The Oncomine TCR Beta libraries from cultured CD4+ T cells were pooled using unique dual indexes and then sequenced on an Illumina iSeq 100. Per the original workflow: Non-productive sequences were filtered out, and CDR3s that did not start with C, did not end with F or W, or were shorter than 7 amino acids were discarded. Antigen-specific clonotypes were identified using the MANAFEST web application through comparison of peptide-stimulated wells with reference and other culture wells. Positive clones required FDR below 0.05, an odds ratio above 5, and productive frequency above 0.1% in at least two of three replicate wells. A clonotype counted as cross-reactive if it showed significant expansion both in the SARS-CoV-2 spike wells and in at least one common cold coronavirus spike condition. Levenshtein distances (stringdist) and unrooted phylogenetic trees (ape) in R version 3.6.1 were used to assess CDR3 homology. The raw public reads went through TCRdb reprocessing: fastp at Q25, MiXCR clone calling, in-frame beta chains kept. For every CDR3 protein sequence, its rows merge into one entry that carries the most common genes and DNA. These V and J calls rely on TCRdb rather than the paper's analysis. The sample table lists approximately 20,000 distinct CDR3 sequences, about 61% of them with a count of one. The top ten clones comprise roughly 10% of the sample.

The treatment or condition label corresponds to: approximately 9-day PBMC culture with coronavirus spike peptide pools or control peptides (ViraFEST assay). The study used the ViraFEST assay, which expanded antigen-specific T cells with peptide pools and then identified expanded clonotypes by TCR sequencing. The positive SARS-CoV-2 PCR tests of the convalescent patients were dated from March to December 2020, before the Alpha, Beta and Delta variants emerged in the United States. Each well held millions of PBMCs cultured with roughly 10 ug/ml peptide pools in IMDM containing around 5% human AB serum and about 10 IU/ml IL-2. On days 3 and 7, half of the culture medium was replaced with fresh IL-2-containing medium. CD4+ T cells were isolated after approximately ten days of culture through negative selection using the EasySep CD4+ T cell isolation kit. PBMCs were separated from whole blood using Ficoll-Paque Plus gradient centrifugation and then either used fresh or cryopreserved at -140C. In general, triplicate wells were set up for every culture condition.

With regard to this clonotype: There is no known antigen for this receptor. Nothing much larger sits one base from this clone, and base qualities are not available.

Sample: CD4+ T cells from blood, cultured in vitro. This clonotype was obtained from a human donor who had recovered from COVID-19. Recombination linked TRBV12-3 or TRBV12-4 to TRBJ2-7, with the D gene possibly TRBD1 or TRBD2, each one fitting 5 bases. CDR3 reads: CASSFRDGIEQYF. The bases read TGTGCCAGCAGTTTCCGGGACGGAATTGAGCAGTACTTC.